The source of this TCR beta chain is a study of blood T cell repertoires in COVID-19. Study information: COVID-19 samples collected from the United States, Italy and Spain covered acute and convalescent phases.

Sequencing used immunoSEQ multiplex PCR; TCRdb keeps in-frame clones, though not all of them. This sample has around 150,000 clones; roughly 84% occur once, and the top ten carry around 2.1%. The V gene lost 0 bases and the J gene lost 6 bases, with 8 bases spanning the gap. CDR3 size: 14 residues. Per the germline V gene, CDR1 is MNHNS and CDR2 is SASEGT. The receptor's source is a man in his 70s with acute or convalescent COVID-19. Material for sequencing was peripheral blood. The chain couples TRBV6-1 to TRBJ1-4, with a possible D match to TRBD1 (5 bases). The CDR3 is CASSEAPGDEKLFF. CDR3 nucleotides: TGTGCCAGCAGTGAAGCCCCGGGGGATGAAAAACTGTTTTTT.